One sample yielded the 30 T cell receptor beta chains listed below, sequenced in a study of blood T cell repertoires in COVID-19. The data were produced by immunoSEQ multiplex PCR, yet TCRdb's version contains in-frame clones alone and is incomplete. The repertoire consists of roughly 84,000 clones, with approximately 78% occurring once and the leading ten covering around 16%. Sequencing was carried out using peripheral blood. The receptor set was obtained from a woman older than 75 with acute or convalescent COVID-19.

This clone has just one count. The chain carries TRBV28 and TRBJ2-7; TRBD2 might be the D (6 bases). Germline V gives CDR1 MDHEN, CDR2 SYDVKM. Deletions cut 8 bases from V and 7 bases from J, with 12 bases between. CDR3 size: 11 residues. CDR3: CASDRGGEQYF. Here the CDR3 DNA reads TGTGCCAGCGATCGGGGAGGTGAGCAGTACTTC.

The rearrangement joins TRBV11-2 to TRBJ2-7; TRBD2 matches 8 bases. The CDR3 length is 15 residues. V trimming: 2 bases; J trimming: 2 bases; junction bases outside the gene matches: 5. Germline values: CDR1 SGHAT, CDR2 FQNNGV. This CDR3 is CASSLRGGPAYEQYF. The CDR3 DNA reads TGTGCCAGCAGCTTACGGGGGGGGCCTGCCTACGAGCAGTACTTC. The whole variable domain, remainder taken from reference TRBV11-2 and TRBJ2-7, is EAGVAQSPRYKIIEKRQSVAFWCNPISGHATLYWYQQILGQGPKLLIQFQNNGVVDDSQLPKDRFSAERLKGVDSTLKIQPAKLEDSAVYLCASSLRGGPAYEQYFGPGTRLTVT.

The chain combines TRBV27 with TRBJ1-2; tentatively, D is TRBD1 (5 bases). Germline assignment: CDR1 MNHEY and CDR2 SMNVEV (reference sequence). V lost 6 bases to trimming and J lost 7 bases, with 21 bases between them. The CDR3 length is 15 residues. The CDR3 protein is CASSPLGRVAIGYTF. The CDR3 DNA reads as TGTGCCAGCAGCCCTCTGGGCAGGGTAGCCATTGGCTACACCTTC.

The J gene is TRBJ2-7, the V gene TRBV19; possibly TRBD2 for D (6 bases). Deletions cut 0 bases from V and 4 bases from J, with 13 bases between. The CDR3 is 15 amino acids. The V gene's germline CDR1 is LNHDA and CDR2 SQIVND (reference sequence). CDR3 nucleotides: TGTGCCAGTAGTATAGACCCCGGGAGAGTGTACGAGCAGTACTTC. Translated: CASSIDPGRVYEQYF.

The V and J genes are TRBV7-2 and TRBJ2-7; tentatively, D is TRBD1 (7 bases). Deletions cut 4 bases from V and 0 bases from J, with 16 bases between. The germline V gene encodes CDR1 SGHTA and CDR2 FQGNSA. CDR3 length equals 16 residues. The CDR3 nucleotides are TGTGCCAGCAGCTCCTTACGGGGGACAGTCTCCTACGAGCAGTACTTC. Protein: CASSSLRGTVSYEQYF.

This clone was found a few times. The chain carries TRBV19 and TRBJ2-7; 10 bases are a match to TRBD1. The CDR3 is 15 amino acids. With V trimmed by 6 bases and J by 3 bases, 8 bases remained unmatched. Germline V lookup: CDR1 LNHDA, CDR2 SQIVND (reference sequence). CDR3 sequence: CASRNQDRGYYEQYF. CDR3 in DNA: TGTGCCAGTAGAAACCAGGACAGGGGGTACTACGAGCAGTACTTC. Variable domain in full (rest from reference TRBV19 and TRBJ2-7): DGGITQSPKYLFRKEGQNVTLSCEQNLNHDAMYWYRQDPGQGLRLIYYSQIVNDFQKGDIAEGYSVSREKKESFPLTVTSAQKNPTAFYLCASRNQDRGYYEQYFGPGTRLTVT.

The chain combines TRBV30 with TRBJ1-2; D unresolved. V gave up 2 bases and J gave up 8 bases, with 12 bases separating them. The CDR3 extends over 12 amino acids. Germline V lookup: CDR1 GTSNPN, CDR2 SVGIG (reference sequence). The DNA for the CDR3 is TGTGCCTGGAGTCTGACCTCGGGGGGCTACACCTTC. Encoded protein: CAWSLTSGGYTF.

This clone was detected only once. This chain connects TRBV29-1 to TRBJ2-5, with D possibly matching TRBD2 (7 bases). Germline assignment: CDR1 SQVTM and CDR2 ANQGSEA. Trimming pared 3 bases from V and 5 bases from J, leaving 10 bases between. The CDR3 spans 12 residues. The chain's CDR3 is CSVDGGQETQYF. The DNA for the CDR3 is TGCAGCGTTGACGGGGGGCAGGAGACCCAGTACTTC.

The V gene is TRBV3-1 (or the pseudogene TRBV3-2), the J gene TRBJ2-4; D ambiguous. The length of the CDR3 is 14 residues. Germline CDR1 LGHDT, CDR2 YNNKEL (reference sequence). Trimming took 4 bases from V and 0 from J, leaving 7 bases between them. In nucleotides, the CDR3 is TGTGCCAGCAGCCCCCTGTTAGCCAAAAACATTCAGTACTTC. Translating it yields CASSPLLAKNIQYF.

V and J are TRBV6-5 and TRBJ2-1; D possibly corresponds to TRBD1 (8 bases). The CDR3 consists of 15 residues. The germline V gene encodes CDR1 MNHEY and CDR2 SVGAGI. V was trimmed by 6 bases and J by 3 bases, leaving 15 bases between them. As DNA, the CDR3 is TGTGCCAGCAGCTACAGGGGGGGAATCTACAATGAGCAGTTCTTC. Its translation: CASSYRGGIYNEQFF.

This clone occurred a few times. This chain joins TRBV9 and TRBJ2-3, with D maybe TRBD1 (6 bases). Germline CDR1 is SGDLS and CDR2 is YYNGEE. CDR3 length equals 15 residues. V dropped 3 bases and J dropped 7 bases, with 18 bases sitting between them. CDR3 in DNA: TGTGCCAGCAGCGGTCTACAGGGCCCAGGGAATACGCAGTATTTT. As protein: CASSGLQGPGNTQYF.

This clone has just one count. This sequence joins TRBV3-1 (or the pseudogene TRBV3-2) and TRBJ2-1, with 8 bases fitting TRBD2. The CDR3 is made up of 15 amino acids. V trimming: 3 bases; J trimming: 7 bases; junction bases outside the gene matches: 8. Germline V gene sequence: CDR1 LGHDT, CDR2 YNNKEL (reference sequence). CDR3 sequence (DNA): TGTGCCAGCAGCCAGGATGAGCGGGGGAGGAATGAGCAGTTCTTC. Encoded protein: CASSQDERGRNEQFF.

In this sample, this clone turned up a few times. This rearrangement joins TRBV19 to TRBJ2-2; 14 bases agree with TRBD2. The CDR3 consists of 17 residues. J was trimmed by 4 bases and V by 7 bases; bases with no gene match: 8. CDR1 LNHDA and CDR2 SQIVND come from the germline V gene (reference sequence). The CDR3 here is CASNRPGLAGVTGELFF. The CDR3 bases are TGTGCCAGTAATCGACCGGGACTAGCGGGGGTCACCGGGGAGCTGTTTTTT.

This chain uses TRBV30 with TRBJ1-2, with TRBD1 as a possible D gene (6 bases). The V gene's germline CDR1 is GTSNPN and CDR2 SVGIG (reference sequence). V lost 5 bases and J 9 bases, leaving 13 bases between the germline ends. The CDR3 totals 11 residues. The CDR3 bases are TGTGCCTGGGGACAGACTATGCGCTACACCTTC. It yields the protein CAWGQTMRYTF.

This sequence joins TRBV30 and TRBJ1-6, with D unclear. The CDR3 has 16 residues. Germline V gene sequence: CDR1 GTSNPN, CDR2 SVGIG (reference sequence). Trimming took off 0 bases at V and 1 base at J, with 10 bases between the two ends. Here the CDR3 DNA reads TGTGCCTGGAGTGTACGTGCAGGTTCCTATAATTCACCCCTCCACTTT. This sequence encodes CAWSVRAGSYNSPLHF.

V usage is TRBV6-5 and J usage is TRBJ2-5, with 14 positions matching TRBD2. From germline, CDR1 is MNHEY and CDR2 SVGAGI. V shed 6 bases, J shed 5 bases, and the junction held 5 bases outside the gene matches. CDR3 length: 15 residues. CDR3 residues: CASRRLAGGRETQYF. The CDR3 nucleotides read TGTGCCAGCAGGCGACTAGCGGGGGGGCGGGAGACCCAGTACTTC.

The DNA for the CDR3 is TGTGCCACCAGCAGAGGCAGCGGAACCACAGATACGCAGTATTTT. It is translated as CATSRGSGTTDTQYF. The J gene is TRBJ2-3, the V gene TRBV15; a possible D gene is TRBD2 (5 bases). This CDR3 is built from 15 residues. From germline, CDR1 is LNHNV and CDR2 YYDKDF (reference sequence). Trimming pared 1 base from V and 2 bases from J, leaving 10 bases between.

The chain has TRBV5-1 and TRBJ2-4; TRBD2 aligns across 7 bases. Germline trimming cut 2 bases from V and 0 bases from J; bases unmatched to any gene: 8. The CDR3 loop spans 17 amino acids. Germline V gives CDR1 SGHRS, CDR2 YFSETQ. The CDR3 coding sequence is TGCGCCAGCAGCTTACAAGCGGGGCTACTAGCCAAAAACATTCAGTACTTC. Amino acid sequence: CASSLQAGLLAKNIQYF.

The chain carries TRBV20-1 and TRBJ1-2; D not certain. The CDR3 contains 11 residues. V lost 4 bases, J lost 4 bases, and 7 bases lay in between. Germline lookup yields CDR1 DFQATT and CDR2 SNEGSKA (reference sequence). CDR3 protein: CSAMGSYGYTF. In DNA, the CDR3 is TGCAGTGCTATGGGCAGCTATGGCTACACCTTC.

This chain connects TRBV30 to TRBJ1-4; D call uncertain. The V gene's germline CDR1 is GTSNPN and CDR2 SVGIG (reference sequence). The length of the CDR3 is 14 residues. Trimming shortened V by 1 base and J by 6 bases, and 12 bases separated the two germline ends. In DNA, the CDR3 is TGTGCCTGGAGTGGGGCAACGATTTATGAAAAACTGTTTTTT. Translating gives CAWSGATIYEKLFF.

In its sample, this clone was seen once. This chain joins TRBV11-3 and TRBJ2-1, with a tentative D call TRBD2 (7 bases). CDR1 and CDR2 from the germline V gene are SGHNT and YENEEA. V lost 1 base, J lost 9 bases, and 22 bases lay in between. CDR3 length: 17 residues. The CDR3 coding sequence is TGTGCCAGCAGCTTAGTGGTGGGGGGGGCGTTAGAAGTTGAGCAGTTCTTC. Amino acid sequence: CASSLVVGGALEVEQFF.

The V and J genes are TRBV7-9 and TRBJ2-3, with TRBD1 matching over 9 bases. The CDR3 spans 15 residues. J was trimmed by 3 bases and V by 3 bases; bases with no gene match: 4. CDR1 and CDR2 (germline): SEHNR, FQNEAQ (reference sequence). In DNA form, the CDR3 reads TGTGCCAGCAGCTTGACAGGGGGTTTGACAGATACGCAGTATTTT. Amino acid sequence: CASSLTGGLTDTQYF.

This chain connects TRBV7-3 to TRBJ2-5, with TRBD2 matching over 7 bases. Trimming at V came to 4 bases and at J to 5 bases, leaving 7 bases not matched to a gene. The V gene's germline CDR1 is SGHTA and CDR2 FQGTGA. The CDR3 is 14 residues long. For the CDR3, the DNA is TGTGCCAGCAGCTCCCGGGGGGAGAGGGAGACCCAGTACTTC. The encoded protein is CASSSRGERETQYF.

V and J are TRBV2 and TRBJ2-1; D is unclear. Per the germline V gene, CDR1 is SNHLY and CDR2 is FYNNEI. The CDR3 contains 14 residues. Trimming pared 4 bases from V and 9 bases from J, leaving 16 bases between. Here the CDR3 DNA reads TGTGCCAGCAGTGCGGCTTCCTTGACGGGTGAGCAGTTCTTC. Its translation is CASSAASLTGEQFF.

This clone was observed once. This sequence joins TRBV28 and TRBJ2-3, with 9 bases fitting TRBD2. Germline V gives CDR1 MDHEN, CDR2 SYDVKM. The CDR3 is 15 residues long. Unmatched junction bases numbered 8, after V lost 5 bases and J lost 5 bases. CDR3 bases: TGTGCCAGCAGTGGGGCCCGCGGGGGGGGAGATACGCAGTATTTT. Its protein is CASSGARGGGDTQYF.

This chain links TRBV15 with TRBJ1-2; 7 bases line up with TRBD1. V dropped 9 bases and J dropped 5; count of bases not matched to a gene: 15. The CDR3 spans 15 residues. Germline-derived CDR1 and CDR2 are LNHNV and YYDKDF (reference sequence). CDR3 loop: CATQGNPGQIYGYTF. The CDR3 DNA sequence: TGTGCCACTCAAGGAAATCCGGGACAGATTTATGGCTACACCTTC.

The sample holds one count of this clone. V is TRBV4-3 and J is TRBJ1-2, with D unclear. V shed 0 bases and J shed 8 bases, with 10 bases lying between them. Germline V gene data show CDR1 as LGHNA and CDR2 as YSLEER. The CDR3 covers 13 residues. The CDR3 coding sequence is TGCGCCAGCAGCCAAGATATCTCTGGCGGCTACACCTTC. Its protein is CASSQDISGGYTF.

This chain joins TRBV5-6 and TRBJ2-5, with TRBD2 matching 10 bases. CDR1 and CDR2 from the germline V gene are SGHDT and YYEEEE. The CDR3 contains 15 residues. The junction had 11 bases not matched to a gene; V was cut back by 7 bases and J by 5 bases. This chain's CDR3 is CASGWASGGPETQYF. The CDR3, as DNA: TGTGCCAGCGGCTGGGCTAGCGGGGGACCGGAGACCCAGTACTTC.

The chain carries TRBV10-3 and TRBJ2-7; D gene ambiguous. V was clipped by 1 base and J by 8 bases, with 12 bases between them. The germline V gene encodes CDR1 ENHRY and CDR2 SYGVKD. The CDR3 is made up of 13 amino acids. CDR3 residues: CAISEFRESQQYF. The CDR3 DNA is TGTGCCATCAGTGAGTTCCGAGAGTCCCAGCAGTACTTC.

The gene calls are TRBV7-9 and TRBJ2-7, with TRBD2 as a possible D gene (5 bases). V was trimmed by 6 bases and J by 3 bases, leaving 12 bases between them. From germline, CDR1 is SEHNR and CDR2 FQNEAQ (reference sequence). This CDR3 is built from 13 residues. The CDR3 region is CASRLGMDYEQYF. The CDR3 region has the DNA TGTGCCAGCAGACTAGGGATGGACTACGAGCAGTACTTC.